The T cell receptor (beta chain) described here comes from a study of blood T cell repertoires in COVID-19 (dated by TCRdb to 2020 to 2022). General notes on the study: Collaborator samples came from the United States, Italy and Spain and covered acute and convalescent phases of COVID-19. The material from the prospective study consisted of cDNA or gDNA derived from T cells, B-cell-depleted T cells, or PBMCs. Subjects who had been exposed to COVID-19, were actively infected with it, or had recovered from it provided the deeply sampled blood TCRbeta repertoires that made up the dataset. The repertoires were released in a freely available public database meant as a resource for research on the immune response to SARS-CoV-2. Samples came from the ongoing ImmuneRACE study (first 160 participants) plus 1,254 subjects from 6 global collaborators. A de-identified subject ID, COVID-19 status, age in years and sex were almost always included in the sample metadata. Where available, HLA class I and class II types were taken from metadata supplied by the sample provider and were not determined by assay-based typing. What the research found in general, with its limitations: The amount of clinical and demographic metadata varied by source and participant and was provided uncurated.

As concerns this clone: This clone's antigen is unknown. No clone much larger than this one lies a single base away; base qualities are absent.

Whole blood was collected in K2EDTA tubes by collaborating institutions according to the institutions' own protocols. For TCRbeta analysis, collaborator samples were shipped as frozen whole blood, as isolated PBMCs, or as DNA extracted from either sample type. CDR1 SGHNT and CDR2 YYREEE are derived from the germline V gene (reference sequence). Inclusive of the bounding cysteine and phenylalanine, the CDR3 is 14 residues long. CDR3 DNA is the only sequence kept; it has 42 bases, read in frame from the first base. Deletion took 0 bases off V and 5 bases off J, with a span of 11 bases between the germline ends. TCRbeta CDR3 regions were amplified from genomic DNA using the immunoSEQ Assay, a bias-controlled multiplex PCR. The paper's data handling went like this. Within the assay, amplification of reference gene primers was used to estimate how many nucleated cells each sample contained. To quantify the absolute abundance of each unique TCRbeta CDR3 rearrangement, sequence reads were collapsed and filtered. For each sample, productive Simpson clonality was calculated by taking the square root of Simpson's diversity index across productive rearrangements. TCRdb limited this immuneACCESS table to in-frame rearrangements with V and J called. A share of clones is missing; checked studies link under half to unresolved V genes, and the rest is unexplained. The V and J calls and clone size are taken from that table; D and trimming were inferred from the DNA. The table for this sample lists about 33,000 clones; about 90% of them were counted only once. Around 6.5% of the sample is taken by the ten largest.

Sequenced input: peripheral blood. The source is a human donor in a cohort sampled during active COVID-19. The sequence joins TRBV5-4 to TRBJ1-1; the D gene lacks a confident call. CDR3 sequence: CASSLESGITEAFF. The DNA sequence is as follows: TGTGCCAGCAGCTTGGAATCCGGGATTACTGAAGCTTTCTTT.